This TCR beta chain came from a study of OX40 agonist ivuxolimab in advanced cancers. This clone was found once. The antigen is not known. Sequenced by immunoSEQ multiplex PCR; TCRdb stores in-frame clones only, minus some. This sample has almost 65,000 clones, with 65% to 90% found just once. Per the germline V gene, CDR1 is MNHNY and CDR2 is SVGAGI (reference sequence). Deletions cut 2 bases from V and 5 bases from J, with 4 bases between. The CDR3 contains 11 residues. Findings of the study overall: The antigen specificity of the peripheral T cells (those that were expanded) was not determined. On average, a greater number of expanded clones characterised CD8+ T cells relative to CD4+. Clonal expansion by week 6 occurred in CD4+ and CD8+ blood T cells (at 0.1 to 3.0 mg/kg).

The clonotype was recovered from an adult with an advanced solid tumor such as melanoma, head and neck, liver or kidney cancer. The chain joins TRBV6-6 to TRBJ2-7, with no clear D. The sample in question was CD4+ or CD8+ T cells sorted from blood, obtained in a trial of the OX40 agonist ivuxolimab. In DNA form, the CDR3 reads TGTGCCAGCAGTTACCTTGACGAGCAGTACTTC. Its protein product is CASSYLDEQYF.